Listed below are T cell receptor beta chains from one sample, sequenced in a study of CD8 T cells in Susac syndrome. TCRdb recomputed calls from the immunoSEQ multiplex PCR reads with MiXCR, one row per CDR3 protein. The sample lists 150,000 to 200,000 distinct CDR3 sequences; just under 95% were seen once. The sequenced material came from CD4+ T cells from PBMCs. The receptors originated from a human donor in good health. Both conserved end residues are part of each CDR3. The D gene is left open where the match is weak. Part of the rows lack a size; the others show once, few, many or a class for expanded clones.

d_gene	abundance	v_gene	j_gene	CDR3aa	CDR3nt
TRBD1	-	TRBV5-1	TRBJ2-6	CASSAVRDRGSGANVLTF	TGCGCCAGCAGCGCGGTGCGGGACAGGGGCTCTGGGGCCAACGTCCTGACTTTC
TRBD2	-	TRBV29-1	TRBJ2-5	CSVDTSGQETQYF	TGCAGCGTTGACACTAGCGGCCAAGAGACCCAGTACTTC
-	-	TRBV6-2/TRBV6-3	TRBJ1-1	CASRLDSTEAFF	TGTGCCAGCAGACTAGACAGCACTGAAGCTTTCTTT
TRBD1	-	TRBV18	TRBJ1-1	CASSPPPAGGNTEAFF	TGTGCCAGCTCACCACCGCCGGCAGGGGGGAACACTGAAGCTTTCTTT
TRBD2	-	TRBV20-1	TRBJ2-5	CSAPGTSGETQYF	TGCAGTGCGCCCGGGACTAGCGGAGAGACCCAGTACTTC
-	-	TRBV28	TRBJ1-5	CASLGHRNQPQHF	TGTGCCAGCCTGGGGCACCGCAATCAGCCCCAGCATTTT
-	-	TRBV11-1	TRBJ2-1	CASSSRGQVEQFF	TGTGCCAGCAGCTCCCGGGGCCAGGTTGAGCAGTTCTTC
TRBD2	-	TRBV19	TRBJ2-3	CASNAGGVNTQYF	TGTGCCAGTAACGCGGGAGGTGTGAATACGCAGTATTTT
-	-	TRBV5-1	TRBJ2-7	CASRPGLQPYEQYF	TGCGCCAGCAGACCAGGACTGCAACCCTACGAGCAGTACTTC
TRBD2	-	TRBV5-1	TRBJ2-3	CASSLDGRGTDTQYF	TGCGCCAGCAGCTTAGACGGGAGGGGCACAGATACGCAGTATTTT
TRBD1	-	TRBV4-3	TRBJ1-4	CASSQGQGSEKLFF	TGCGCCAGCAGCCAGGGACAGGGGAGTGAAAAACTGTTTTTT
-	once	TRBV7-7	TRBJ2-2	CASSPRGGNTGELFF	TGTGCTAGCAGCCCCAGGGGAGGCAACACCGGGGAGCTGTTTTTT
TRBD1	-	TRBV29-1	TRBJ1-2	CSVDLTGDYGYTF	TGCAGCGTTGACCTGACAGGGGACTATGGCTACACCTTC
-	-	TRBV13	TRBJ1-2	CASTRGTVNYGYTF	TGTGCCAGCACCCGCGGCACGGTTAACTATGGCTACACCTTC
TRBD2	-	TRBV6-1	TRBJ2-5	CASSDPGLAGGTQYF	TGTGCCAGCAGTGATCCGGGACTAGCAGGCGGGACCCAGTACTTC
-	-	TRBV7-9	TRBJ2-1	CASSSGEQFF	TGTGCCAGCAGCTCGGGTGAGCAGTTCTTC
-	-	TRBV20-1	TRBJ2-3	CSAIGGTDTQYF	TGCAGTGCAATTGGGGGCACAGATACGCAGTATTTT
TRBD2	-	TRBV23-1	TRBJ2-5	CVSSQSRGLAGQETQYF	TGCGTCAGCAGTCAATCCCGAGGACTAGCGGGGCAAGAGACCCAGTACTTC
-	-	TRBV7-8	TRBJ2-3	CASSLTPNRQVSTDTQYF	TGTGCCAGCAGCTTAACCCCGAATCGACAGGTCTCCACAGATACGCAGTATTTT
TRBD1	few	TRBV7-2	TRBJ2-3	CASSLGGADTQYF	TGTGCCAGCAGTTTAGGGGGCGCAGATACGCAGTATTTT
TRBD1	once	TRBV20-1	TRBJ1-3	CSAAGQGANTIYF	TGCAGTGCCGCGGGACAGGGCGCAAACACCATATATTTT
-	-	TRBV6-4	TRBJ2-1	CASSTGSYNEQFF	TGTGCCAGCAGCACAGGGAGCTACAATGAGCAGTTCTTC
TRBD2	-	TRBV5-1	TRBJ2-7	CASSFGASGTYEQYF	TGCGCCAGCAGCTTTGGGGCTAGCGGAACCTACGAGCAGTACTTC
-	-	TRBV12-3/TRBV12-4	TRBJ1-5	CASSLWPIWEEQPQHF	TGTGCCAGCAGTTTGTGGCCTATCTGGGAGGAACAGCCCCAGCATTTT
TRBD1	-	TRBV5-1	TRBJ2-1	CASSHGTGMSSGEQFF	TGCGCCAGCAGCCATGGGACAGGGATGAGTTCCGGTGAGCAGTTCTTC
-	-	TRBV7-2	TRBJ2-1	CASSPRGHPSPEQFF	TGTGCCAGCAGCCCAAGGGGCCATCCATCCCCTGAGCAGTTCTTC
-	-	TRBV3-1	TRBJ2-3	CASSHAADTQYF	TGTGCCAGCAGCCACGCGGCAGATACGCAGTATTTT
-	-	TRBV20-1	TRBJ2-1	CSATVLDWAGSNREQFF	TGCAGTGCGACCGTATTGGATTGGGCGGGATCGAATCGTGAGCAGTTCTTC
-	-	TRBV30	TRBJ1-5	CAWSRKGGNQPQHF	TGTGCCTGGAGTAGAAAGGGAGGGAATCAGCCCCAGCATTTT
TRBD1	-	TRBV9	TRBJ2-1	CASSPLDRDDTEQFF	TGTGCCAGCAGCCCACTCGACAGGGATGATACTGAGCAGTTCTTC
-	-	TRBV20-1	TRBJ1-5	CSARAEYSNQPQHF	TGCAGTGCTAGAGCAGAGTATAGCAATCAGCCCCAGCATTTT
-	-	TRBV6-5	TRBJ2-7	CASSYSGFLYEQYF	TGTGCCAGCAGTTATTCAGGGTTCCTCTACGAGCAGTACTTC
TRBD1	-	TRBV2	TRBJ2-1	CASRPTGSEQFF	TGTGCCAGCAGACCGACAGGGAGCGAGCAGTTCTTC
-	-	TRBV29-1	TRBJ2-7	CSVEDFPGPEQYF	TGCAGCGTTGAAGATTTTCCAGGGCCCGAGCAGTACTTC
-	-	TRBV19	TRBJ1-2	CASSTIQGLDGYTF	TGTGCCAGTAGTACTATACAGGGTTTGGACGGCTACACCTTC
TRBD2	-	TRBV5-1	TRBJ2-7	CASTLEGSSGAYEQYF	TGCGCCAGCACCCTGGAAGGGTCTAGCGGAGCTTACGAGCAGTACTTC
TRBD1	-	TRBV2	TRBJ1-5	CASSERTGYQPQHF	TGTGCCAGCAGTGAGAGGACAGGGTATCAGCCCCAGCATTTT
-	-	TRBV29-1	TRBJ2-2	CSVGGGTGELFF	TGCAGCGTTGGGGGCGGCACCGGGGAGCTGTTTTTT
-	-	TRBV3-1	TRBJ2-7	CASSQSNEQYF	TGTGCCAGCAGCCAAAGTAACGAGCAGTACTTC
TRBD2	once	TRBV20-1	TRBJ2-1	CSARLYRLAVSSYNEQFF	TGCAGTGCTAGATTGTACCGACTAGCGGTCTCCTCCTACAATGAGCAGTTCTTC
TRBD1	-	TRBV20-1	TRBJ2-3	CSVSPRRTGATDTQYF	TGCAGTGTTTCCCCTAGGAGGACAGGGGCCACAGATACGCAGTATTTT
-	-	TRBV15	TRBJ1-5	CATSRDRGPQHF	TGTGCCACCAGCAGAGATAGGGGGCCCCAGCATTTT
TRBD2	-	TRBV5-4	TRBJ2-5	CASSLAPLSAGGGETQYF	TGTGCCAGCAGCTTGGCCCCCCTGTCGGCGGGAGGGGGTGAGACCCAGTACTTC
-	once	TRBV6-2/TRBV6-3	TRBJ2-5	CASSPTGLSQYF	TGTGCCAGCAGCCCAACCGGACTAAGCCAGTACTTC
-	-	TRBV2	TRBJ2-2	CAGRLGGSGELFF	TGTGCCGGCCGTTTAGGAGGGTCCGGGGAGCTGTTTTTT
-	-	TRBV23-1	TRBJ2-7	CASSHFDHYDPKGEQYF	TGCGCCAGCAGTCATTTTGACCATTACGACCCAAAAGGGGAGCAGTACTTC
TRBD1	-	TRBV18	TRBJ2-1	CASSTPGTDIYNEQFF	TGTGCCAGCTCAACCCCCGGGACAGATATCTACAATGAGCAGTTCTTC
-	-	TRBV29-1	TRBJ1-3	CSVEGRSGNTIYF	TGCAGCGTTGAAGGTAGATCTGGAAACACCATATATTTT
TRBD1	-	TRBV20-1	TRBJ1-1	CSALRQGAYDEAFF	TGCAGTGCGCTTAGACAGGGGGCTTATGATGAAGCTTTCTTT
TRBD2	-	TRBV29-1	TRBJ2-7	CSGSGSSNEQYF	TGCAGCGGTAGCGGGAGTAGCAACGAGCAGTACTTC
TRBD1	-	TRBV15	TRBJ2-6	CATDRGLSGANVLTF	TGTGCCACCGACAGGGGGCTTTCTGGGGCCAACGTCCTGACTTTC